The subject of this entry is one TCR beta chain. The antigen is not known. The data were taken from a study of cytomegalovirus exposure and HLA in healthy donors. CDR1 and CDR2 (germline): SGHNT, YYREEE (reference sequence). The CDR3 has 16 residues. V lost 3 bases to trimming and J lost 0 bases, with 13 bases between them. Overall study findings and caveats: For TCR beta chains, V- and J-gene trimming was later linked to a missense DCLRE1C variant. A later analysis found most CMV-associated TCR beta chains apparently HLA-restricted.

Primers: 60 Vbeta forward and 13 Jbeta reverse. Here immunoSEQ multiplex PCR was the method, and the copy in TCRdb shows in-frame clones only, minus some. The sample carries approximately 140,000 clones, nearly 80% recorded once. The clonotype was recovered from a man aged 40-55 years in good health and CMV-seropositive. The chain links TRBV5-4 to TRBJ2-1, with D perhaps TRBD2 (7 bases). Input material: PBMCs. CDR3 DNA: TGTGCCAGCAGCTGGGGGGGCGGGAGCTCCTACAATGAGCAGTTCTTC. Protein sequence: CASSWGGGSSYNEQFF.